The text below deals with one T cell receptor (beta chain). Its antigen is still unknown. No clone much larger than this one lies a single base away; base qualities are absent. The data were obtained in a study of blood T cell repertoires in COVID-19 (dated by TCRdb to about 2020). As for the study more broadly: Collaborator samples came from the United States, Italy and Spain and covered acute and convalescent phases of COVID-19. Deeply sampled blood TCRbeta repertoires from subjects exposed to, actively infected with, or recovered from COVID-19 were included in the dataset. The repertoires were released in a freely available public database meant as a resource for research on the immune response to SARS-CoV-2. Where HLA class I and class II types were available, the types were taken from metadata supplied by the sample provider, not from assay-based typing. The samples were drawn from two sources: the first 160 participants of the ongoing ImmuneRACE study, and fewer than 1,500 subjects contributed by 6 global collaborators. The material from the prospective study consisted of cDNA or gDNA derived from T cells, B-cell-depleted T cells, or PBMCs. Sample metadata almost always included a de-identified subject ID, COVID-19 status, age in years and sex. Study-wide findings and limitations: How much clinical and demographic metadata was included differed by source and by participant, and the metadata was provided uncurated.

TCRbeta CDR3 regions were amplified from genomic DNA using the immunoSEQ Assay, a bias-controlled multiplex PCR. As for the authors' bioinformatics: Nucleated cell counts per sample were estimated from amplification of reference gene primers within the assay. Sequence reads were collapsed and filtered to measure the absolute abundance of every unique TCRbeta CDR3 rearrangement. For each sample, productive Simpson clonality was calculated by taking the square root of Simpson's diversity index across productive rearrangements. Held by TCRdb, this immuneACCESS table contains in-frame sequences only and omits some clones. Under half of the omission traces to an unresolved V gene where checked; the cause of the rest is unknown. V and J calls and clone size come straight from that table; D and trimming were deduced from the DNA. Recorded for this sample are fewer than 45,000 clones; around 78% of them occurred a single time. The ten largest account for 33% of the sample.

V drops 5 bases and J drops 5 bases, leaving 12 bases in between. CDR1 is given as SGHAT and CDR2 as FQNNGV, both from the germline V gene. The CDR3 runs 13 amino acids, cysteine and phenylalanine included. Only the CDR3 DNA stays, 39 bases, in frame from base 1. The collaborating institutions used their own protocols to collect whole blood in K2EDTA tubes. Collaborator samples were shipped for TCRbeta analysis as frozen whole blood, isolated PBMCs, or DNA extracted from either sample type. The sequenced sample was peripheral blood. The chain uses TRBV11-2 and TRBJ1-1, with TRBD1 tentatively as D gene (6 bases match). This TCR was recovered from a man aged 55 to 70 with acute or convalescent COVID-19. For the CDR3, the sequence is CASSTRQATEAFF. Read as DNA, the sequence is TGTGCCAGCAGCACCCGACAGGCTACTGAAGCTTTCTTT.